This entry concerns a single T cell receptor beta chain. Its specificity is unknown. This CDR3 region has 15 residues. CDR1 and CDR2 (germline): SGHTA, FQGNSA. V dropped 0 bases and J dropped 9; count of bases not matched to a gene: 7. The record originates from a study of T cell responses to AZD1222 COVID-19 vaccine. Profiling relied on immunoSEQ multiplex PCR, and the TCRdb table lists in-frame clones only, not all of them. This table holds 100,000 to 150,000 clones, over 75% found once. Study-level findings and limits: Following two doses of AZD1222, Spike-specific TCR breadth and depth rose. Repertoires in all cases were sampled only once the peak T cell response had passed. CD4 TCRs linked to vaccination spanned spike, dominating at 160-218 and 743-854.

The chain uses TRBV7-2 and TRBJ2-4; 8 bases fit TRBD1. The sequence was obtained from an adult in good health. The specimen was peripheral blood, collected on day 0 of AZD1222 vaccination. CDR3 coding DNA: TGTGCCAGCAGCTTAGCGACAGGGGTTCTTAGCATTCAGTACTTC. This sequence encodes CASSLATGVLSIQYF.